A selection of T cell receptor beta chains follows, all from one sample in a study of Graves' ophthalmopathy and Graves' hyperthyroidism. TCRdb analysed the multiplex PCR reads with MiXCR anew, one entry per CDR3 protein. The profile covers about 740,000 distinct CDR3 sequences, with roughly 40% appearing a single time and around 40% taken by the ten largest. The source material was peripheral blood. The source of these receptors is an adult man with Graves' ophthalmopathy. Both conserved end residues are part of each CDR3. The order of the fields is D gene, clone size, J gene, V gene, CDR3 DNA, CDR3 protein. D genes are given only for firm matches. Only part of the rows carry a size: once, few, many, or a class if the clone is expanded.

d_call: NA
clone_size: NA
j_call: TRBJ1-6
v_call: TRBV4-3
cdr3_nt: TGCGCCAGCAGCCAAGAATTCAGACAGTTAAATTCACCCCTCCACTTT
cdr3_aa: CASSQEFRQLNSPLHF

d_call: NA
clone_size: NA
j_call: TRBJ2-3
v_call: TRBV2
cdr3_nt: TGTGCCAGCATTGGAGGGTACGCAGATACGCAGTATTTT
cdr3_aa: CASIGGYADTQYF

d_call: TRBD1
clone_size: NA
j_call: TRBJ1-2
v_call: TRBV10-3
cdr3_nt: TGTGCCAGCAGATTCGCTTCTCCGGGACAGGCTTATGGCTACACCTTC
cdr3_aa: CASRFASPGQAYGYTF

d_call: NA
clone_size: NA
j_call: TRBJ2-6
v_call: TRBV2
cdr3_nt: TGTGCCGGCAGGACGGCCAACGTCCTGACTTTC
cdr3_aa: CAGRTANVLTF

d_call: TRBD1
clone_size: NA
j_call: TRBJ1-4
v_call: TRBV10-3
cdr3_nt: TGTGCCATCAGCGCCATCGGACAGGGAAAGACAACTAATGAAAAACTGTTTTTT
cdr3_aa: CAISAIGQGKTTNEKLFF

d_call: TRBD1
clone_size: many
j_call: TRBJ2-7
v_call: TRBV29-1
cdr3_nt: TGCAGCGTTGAACTCGGGACAGGGGGTTACGAGCAGTACTTC
cdr3_aa: CSVELGTGGYEQYF

d_call: NA
clone_size: few
j_call: TRBJ1-5
v_call: TRBV7-2
cdr3_nt: TGTGCCAGCAGCTTATATCTGGTGAGTCAGCCCCAGCATTTT
cdr3_aa: CASSLYLVSQPQHF

d_call: NA
clone_size: NA
j_call: TRBJ1-1
v_call: TRBV20-1
cdr3_nt: TGCAGTGCTAGAGATGGAGGGGTGAACACTGAAGCTTTCTTT
cdr3_aa: CSARDGGVNTEAFF

d_call: NA
clone_size: NA
j_call: TRBJ1-2
v_call: TRBV6-1
cdr3_nt: TGTGCCAGCAGTGCTAGGTCCAGGGAAGGCTACACCTTC
cdr3_aa: CASSARSREGYTF

d_call: TRBD1
clone_size: NA
j_call: TRBJ1-4
v_call: TRBV9
cdr3_nt: TGTGCCAGCAGCGCCCAGGGGGGGGAGAATGAAAAACTGTTTTTT
cdr3_aa: CASSAQGGENEKLFF

d_call: NA
clone_size: NA
j_call: TRBJ2-7
v_call: TRBV11-2
cdr3_nt: TGTGCTTCGATGGCTGCAGGAGTCTACGAGCAGTACTTC
cdr3_aa: CASMAAGVYEQYF

d_call: TRBD1
clone_size: many
j_call: TRBJ1-2
v_call: TRBV6-6
cdr3_nt: TGTGCCAGCAGGCGACAGGGGAACTATGGCTACACCTTC
cdr3_aa: CASRRQGNYGYTF

d_call: TRBD1
clone_size: once
j_call: TRBJ1-2
v_call: TRBV7-9
cdr3_nt: TGTGCCAGCAGCTTAGCACCGGGACAGGGATCTATCTATGGCTACACCTTC
cdr3_aa: CASSLAPGQGSIYGYTF

d_call: NA
clone_size: NA
j_call: TRBJ1-1
v_call: TRBV6-5
cdr3_nt: TGTGCCAGCAGTTACTTGGACACTGAAGCTTTCTTT
cdr3_aa: CASSYLDTEAFF

d_call: NA
clone_size: many
j_call: TRBJ2-6
v_call: TRBV7-9
cdr3_nt: TGTGCCAGCAGCCCGATTCAGGACAGTTGGGGCGTCCTGACTTTC
cdr3_aa: CASSPIQDSWGVLTF

d_call: NA
clone_size: NA
j_call: TRBJ1-5
v_call: TRBV10-3
cdr3_nt: TGTGCCATCAGGATGGGACAATATAGCAATCAGCCCCAGCATTTT
cdr3_aa: CAIRMGQYSNQPQHF

d_call: NA
clone_size: NA
j_call: TRBJ1-2
v_call: TRBV29-1
cdr3_nt: TGCAGCGTTGAGGACGGACCTAACTATGGTTACACCTTC
cdr3_aa: CSVEDGPNYGYTF